Listed below are T cell receptor beta chains from one sample, sequenced in a study of beta chain features in type 1 diabetes. TCRdb keeps only in-frame clones here, not all; method: immunoSEQ multiplex PCR. The top ten hold less than 0.06% of the sample, which has fewer than 550,000 clones, about an eighth seen once. Sequencing was performed on naive CD4+ T cells from blood. These receptors were collected from a young woman in good health. Both conserved end residues are part of each CDR3. The order of the fields is clone size, D gene, J gene, V gene, CDR3 DNA, CDR3 protein. D genes are given only for firm matches. Only part of the rows carry a size: once, few, many, or a class if the clone is expanded.

clone size: NA; D gene: NA; J gene: TRBJ2-3; V gene: TRBV6-6; CDR3 DNA: TGTGCCAGCACCCAAAGGGGATTGGGGAGCGCAGATACGCAGTATTTT; CDR3 protein: CASTQRGLGSADTQYF
clone size: few; D gene: TRBD1; J gene: TRBJ1-2; V gene: TRBV6-1; CDR3 DNA: TGTGCCAGCAGGCAGGACAGGAACCTTTATGGCTACACCTTC; CDR3 protein: CASRQDRNLYGYTF
clone size: few; D gene: TRBD1; J gene: TRBJ2-5; V gene: TRBV30; CDR3 DNA: TGTGCCTGGAGTGGACAGGGGGTCGAGACCCAGTACTTC; CDR3 protein: CAWSGQGVETQYF
clone size: few; D gene: NA; J gene: TRBJ2-3; V gene: TRBV9; CDR3 DNA: TGTGCCAGCGGAGGGGGCACAGATACGCAGTATTTT; CDR3 protein: CASGGGTDTQYF
clone size: NA; D gene: NA; J gene: TRBJ2-7; V gene: TRBV20-1; CDR3 DNA: TGCAGTGTCCGGCGGGGAGAGGAGCAGTACTTC; CDR3 protein: CSVRRGEEQYF
clone size: NA; D gene: NA; J gene: TRBJ1-4; V gene: TRBV30; CDR3 DNA: TGTGCCTGGAGTGTTTCCAGGGCCGCTGAAAAACTGTTTTTT; CDR3 protein: CAWSVSRAAEKLFF
clone size: few; D gene: NA; J gene: TRBJ1-2; V gene: TRBV18; CDR3 DNA: TGTGCCAGCTCACACCCGGAGAGCGGCTACACCTTC; CDR3 protein: CASSHPESGYTF
clone size: NA; D gene: NA; J gene: TRBJ2-7; V gene: TRBV30; CDR3 DNA: TGTGCCTGGATTTCTCACAGAGCCTACGAGCAGTACTTC; CDR3 protein: CAWISHRAYEQYF
clone size: NA; D gene: TRBD2; J gene: TRBJ2-5; V gene: TRBV9; CDR3 DNA: TGTGCCAGCGGAGCAACGCTAGCGGGGGGGCAAGAGACCCAGTACTTC; CDR3 protein: CASGATLAGGQETQYF
clone size: NA; D gene: TRBD1; J gene: TRBJ2-1; V gene: TRBV7-2; CDR3 DNA: TGTGCCAGCGCCCGACAGGGGGCCTACAATGAGCAGTTCTTC; CDR3 protein: CASARQGAYNEQFF
clone size: few; D gene: NA; J gene: TRBJ2-5; V gene: TRBV2; CDR3 DNA: TGTGCCAGCACTCGCCGAGAGACCCAGTACTTC; CDR3 protein: CASTRRETQYF
clone size: NA; D gene: NA; J gene: TRBJ2-2; V gene: TRBV5-1; CDR3 DNA: TGCGCCAGCAGCCCGAGGACAGTAGGCACCGGGGAGCTGTTTTTT; CDR3 protein: CASSPRTVGTGELFF
clone size: few; D gene: TRBD1; J gene: TRBJ2-7; V gene: TRBV19; CDR3 DNA: TGTGCCAGTAGTATTCAGGCAGGGGGATACGAGCAGTACTTC; CDR3 protein: CASSIQAGGYEQYF
clone size: NA; D gene: TRBD2; J gene: TRBJ2-1; V gene: TRBV7-9; CDR3 DNA: TGTGCCAGCAGCCCCACTAGCGGGAGAGGGGGTGAGCAGTTCTTC; CDR3 protein: CASSPTSGRGGEQFF
clone size: few; D gene: TRBD1; J gene: TRBJ1-5; V gene: TRBV20-1; CDR3 DNA: TGCAGTGCCGGCTCCCAGGGGGAGCATTTT; CDR3 protein: CSAGSQGEHF
clone size: NA; D gene: NA; J gene: TRBJ2-7; V gene: TRBV18; CDR3 DNA: TGTGCCAGCTCACCTTCTCGGACCCTTGCCTACGAGCAGTACTTC; CDR3 protein: CASSPSRTLAYEQYF
clone size: NA; D gene: TRBD1; J gene: TRBJ2-2; V gene: TRBV25-1; CDR3 DNA: TGTGCCAGCAGTGCGGACAGGGCGAACACCGGGGAGCTGTTTTTT; CDR3 protein: CASSADRANTGELFF
clone size: few; D gene: NA; J gene: TRBJ1-1; V gene: TRBV18; CDR3 DNA: TGTGCCAGCTCACTAGGCGGCCAGGGGAACACTGAAGCTTTCTTT; CDR3 protein: CASSLGGQGNTEAFF
clone size: NA; D gene: NA; J gene: TRBJ2-7; V gene: TRBV6-5; CDR3 DNA: TGTGCCAGCAGTTACACGAGTATGAGGAGAACCTACGAGCAGTACTTC; CDR3 protein: CASSYTSMRRTYEQYF
clone size: NA; D gene: NA; J gene: TRBJ1-2; V gene: TRBV15; CDR3 DNA: TGTGCCACCAGCAGAGCTGGACAGCTCTATGGCTACACCTTC; CDR3 protein: CATSRAGQLYGYTF
clone size: NA; D gene: NA; J gene: TRBJ2-7; V gene: TRBV29-1; CDR3 DNA: TGCAGCGTTCGTGGACAGTCCTACGAGCAGTACTTC; CDR3 protein: CSVRGQSYEQYF
clone size: few; D gene: NA; J gene: TRBJ2-5; V gene: TRBV7-3; CDR3 DNA: TGTGCCAGCAGCTCGGACCCCTGGGGGACCCAGTACTTC; CDR3 protein: CASSSDPWGTQYF
clone size: few; D gene: NA; J gene: TRBJ2-1; V gene: TRBV4-1; CDR3 DNA: TGCGCCAGCAGCGAAAGGGGCCGGAAGGGTCTGGATGAGCAGTTCTTC; CDR3 protein: CASSERGRKGLDEQFF
clone size: NA; D gene: NA; J gene: TRBJ2-7; V gene: TRBV18; CDR3 DNA: TGTGCCAGCTCACCACGGGGTGATAGGAAGTACTTC; CDR3 protein: CASSPRGDRKYF
clone size: NA; D gene: NA; J gene: TRBJ2-3; V gene: TRBV2; CDR3 DNA: TGTGCCAGCGCGAAGGGTCTGACAGATACGCAGTATTTT; CDR3 protein: CASAKGLTDTQYF
clone size: NA; D gene: TRBD1; J gene: TRBJ1-4; V gene: TRBV25-1; CDR3 DNA: TGTGCCAGCAGTGACCCATCGAGGGGGCGGAAACTGTTTTTT; CDR3 protein: CASSDPSRGRKLFF
clone size: few; D gene: NA; J gene: TRBJ2-3; V gene: TRBV6-6; CDR3 DNA: TGTGCCACCAACACCTTCGCTGAAACCACAGATACGCAGTATTTT; CDR3 protein: CATNTFAETTDTQYF
clone size: NA; D gene: NA; J gene: TRBJ1-4; V gene: TRBV2; CDR3 DNA: TGTGCCAGCAGTGAACGGGTTACCATAAAAAAACTGTTTTTT; CDR3 protein: CASSERVTIKKLFF
clone size: NA; D gene: NA; J gene: TRBJ2-2; V gene: TRBV7-8; CDR3 DNA: TGTGCCAGCAGCTCCGGACCTGGAGCCCTGTTTTTT; CDR3 protein: CASSSGPGALFF
clone size: NA; D gene: TRBD2; J gene: TRBJ2-3; V gene: TRBV19; CDR3 DNA: TGTGCCAGTAGTGTGGGGACTAGCGGGGGTACAGATACGCAGTATTTT; CDR3 protein: CASSVGTSGGTDTQYF
clone size: NA; D gene: NA; J gene: TRBJ2-3; V gene: TRBV27; CDR3 DNA: TGTGCCAGCACTTCCGCATGGGGCCCCACAGATACGCAGTATTTT; CDR3 protein: CASTSAWGPTDTQYF
clone size: once; D gene: TRBD2; J gene: TRBJ2-1; V gene: TRBV4-1; CDR3 DNA: TGCGCCAGCAGCCGGGGACTAGCGGGATCCTACAATGAGCAGTTCTTC; CDR3 protein: CASSRGLAGSYNEQFF
clone size: NA; D gene: TRBD2; J gene: TRBJ2-1; V gene: TRBV7-2; CDR3 DNA: TGTGCCAGCAGGCCCAGCGGGGATAGGCAGTTCTTC; CDR3 protein: CASRPSGDRQFF
clone size: NA; D gene: NA; J gene: TRBJ1-2; V gene: TRBV2; CDR3 DNA: TGTGCCAGCAATACAGGGAGATATGGCTACACCTTC; CDR3 protein: CASNTGRYGYTF
clone size: few; D gene: TRBD1; J gene: TRBJ2-5; V gene: TRBV5-1; CDR3 DNA: TGCGCCAGCAGCTTGGTAGGGGGCGATGAGACCCAGTACTTC; CDR3 protein: CASSLVGGDETQYF
clone size: NA; D gene: NA; J gene: TRBJ2-3; V gene: TRBV30; CDR3 DNA: TGTGCCTGGAGGGTTGGCACAGATACGCAGTATTTT; CDR3 protein: CAWRVGTDTQYF
clone size: few; D gene: TRBD1; J gene: TRBJ1-1; V gene: TRBV2; CDR3 DNA: TGTGCCAGCAGTGACAGGGGGCTTACTGAAGCTTTCTTT; CDR3 protein: CASSDRGLTEAFF
clone size: few; D gene: NA; J gene: TRBJ2-7; V gene: TRBV7-2; CDR3 DNA: TGTGCCAGCAGCTTATCCCCGTTCTACGAGCAGTACTTC; CDR3 protein: CASSLSPFYEQYF
clone size: NA; D gene: NA; J gene: TRBJ1-6; V gene: TRBV9; CDR3 DNA: TGTGCCAGCAGCGTGGCGAGCTCCTATAATTCACCCCTCCACTTT; CDR3 protein: CASSVASSYNSPLHF
clone size: few; D gene: TRBD2; J gene: TRBJ2-1; V gene: TRBV30; CDR3 DNA: TGTGCCTGGAGTTTACGTCCAGCGGGAGGTCTTCGTGAGCAGTTCTTC; CDR3 protein: CAWSLRPAGGLREQFF
clone size: few; D gene: NA; J gene: TRBJ2-6; V gene: TRBV5-4; CDR3 DNA: TGTGCCAGCTCCCGGGGCGGCAGCTCTGGGGCCAACGTCCTGACTTTC; CDR3 protein: CASSRGGSSGANVLTF
clone size: NA; D gene: NA; J gene: TRBJ1-3; V gene: TRBV6-6; CDR3 DNA: TGTGCCAGCAGTTACAAGGATCGAGGCACCATATATTTT; CDR3 protein: CASSYKDRGTIYF
clone size: few; D gene: TRBD2; J gene: TRBJ2-7; V gene: TRBV30; CDR3 DNA: TGTGCCTGGACCCCCGAACGAATCAGACTAGCCACCCAGTACTTC; CDR3 protein: CAWTPERIRLATQYF
clone size: few; D gene: TRBD1; J gene: TRBJ2-5; V gene: TRBV5-1; CDR3 DNA: TGCGCCAGCAGCAGAGGACAGGGAGGTGAGACCCAGTACTTC; CDR3 protein: CASSRGQGGETQYF
clone size: few; D gene: NA; J gene: TRBJ2-4; V gene: TRBV27; CDR3 DNA: TGTGCCAGCAGTCCTAGGACGGTAGCCAAAAACATTCAGTACTTC; CDR3 protein: CASSPRTVAKNIQYF
clone size: NA; D gene: NA; J gene: TRBJ2-5; V gene: TRBV5-1; CDR3 DNA: TGCGCCAGCAGCAGGTCGGCAGCCCAAGAGACCCAGTACTTC; CDR3 protein: CASSRSAAQETQYF
clone size: few; D gene: TRBD2; J gene: TRBJ2-7; V gene: TRBV4-2; CDR3 DNA: TGTGCCAGCAGCCAAGCCCTAGCGGGGGGATACGAGCAGTACTTC; CDR3 protein: CASSQALAGGYEQYF
clone size: NA; D gene: NA; J gene: TRBJ1-4; V gene: TRBV25-1; CDR3 DNA: TGTGCCAGCAGTGAATGGAGGGGGGCAACTAATGAAAAACTGTTTTTT; CDR3 protein: CASSEWRGATNEKLFF
clone size: NA; D gene: NA; J gene: TRBJ2-3; V gene: TRBV18; CDR3 DNA: TGTGCCAGCTCACCAACTAGTAGTACAGATACGCAGTATTTT; CDR3 protein: CASSPTSSTDTQYF